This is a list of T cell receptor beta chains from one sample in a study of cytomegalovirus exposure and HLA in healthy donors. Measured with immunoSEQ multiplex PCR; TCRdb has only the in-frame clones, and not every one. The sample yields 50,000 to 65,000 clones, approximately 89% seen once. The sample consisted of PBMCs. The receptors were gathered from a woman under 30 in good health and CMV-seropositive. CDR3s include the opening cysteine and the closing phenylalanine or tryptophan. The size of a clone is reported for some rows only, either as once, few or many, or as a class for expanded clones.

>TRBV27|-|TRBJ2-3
CASSSRDSLPDTQYF
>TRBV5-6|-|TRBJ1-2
CASSLSGEGYGYTF
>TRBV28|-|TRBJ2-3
CASTTLLVTDTQYF
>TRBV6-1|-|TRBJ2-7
CASNIDSTYEQYF
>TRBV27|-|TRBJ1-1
CASSSQTMNTEAFF
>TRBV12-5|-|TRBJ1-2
CASGWSGQSINYGYTF
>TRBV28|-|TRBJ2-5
CASSSWGHQETQYF
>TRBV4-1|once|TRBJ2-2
CASSQRSVAGGDTGELFF
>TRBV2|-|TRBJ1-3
CASSETGDVMNTIYF
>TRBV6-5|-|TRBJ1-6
CASSPLLFNSPLHF
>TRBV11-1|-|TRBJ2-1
CASSRTFIGGAYNEQFF
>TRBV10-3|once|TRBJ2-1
CASGLAGGPYNEQFF
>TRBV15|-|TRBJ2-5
CATSSSGETQYF
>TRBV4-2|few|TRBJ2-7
CASSQAAVTAYEQYF
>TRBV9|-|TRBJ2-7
CASSPSVGAGQHEQYF
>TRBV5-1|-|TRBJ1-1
CASSHGQNTEAFF
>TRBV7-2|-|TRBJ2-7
CASSPGTVSYEQYF
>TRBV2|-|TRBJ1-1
CASSVSRVNTEAFF
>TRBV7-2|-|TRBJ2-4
CASSPAGAVGKNIQYF
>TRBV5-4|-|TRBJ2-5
CASSTKKTSGGAETQYF
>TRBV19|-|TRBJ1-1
CASSRTGNTEAFF
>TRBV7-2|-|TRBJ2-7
CASSLGTNAYEQYF
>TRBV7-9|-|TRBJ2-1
CASSLGTSGGAGEQFF
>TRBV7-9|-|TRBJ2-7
CASSQLTGNQREQYF
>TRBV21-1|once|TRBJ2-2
CASSGGDGELFF
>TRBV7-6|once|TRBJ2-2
CASSLLGQSTGELFF
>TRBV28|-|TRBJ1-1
CASSLPWTGFLKGAFF
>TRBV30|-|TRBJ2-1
CAWTSGGAGNEQFF
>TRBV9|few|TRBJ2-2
CASSALPGTSGGTLGTGELFF
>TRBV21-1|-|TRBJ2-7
CASSLQGKSYEQYF
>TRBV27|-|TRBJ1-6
CASSLRQRLNSPLHF
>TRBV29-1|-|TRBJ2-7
CSGPTVPYEQYF
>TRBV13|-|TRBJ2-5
CASSRQGPETQYF
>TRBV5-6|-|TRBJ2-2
CASSLVRGAGELFF
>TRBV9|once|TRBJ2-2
CASSVYWRDGELFF
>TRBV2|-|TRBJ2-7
CASNDLAGGYFYEQYF
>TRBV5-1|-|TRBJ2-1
CASSLESFPEQFF
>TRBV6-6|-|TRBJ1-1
CASRQDRVAFYTEAFF
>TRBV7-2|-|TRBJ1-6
CASSLAGRRRNSPLHF
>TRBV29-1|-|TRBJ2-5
CSVGATSQYF
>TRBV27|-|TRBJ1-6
CASRTGTGHNSPLHF
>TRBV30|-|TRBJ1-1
CAWSVYSEAFF
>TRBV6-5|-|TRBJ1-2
CASSYTSQGPVYGYTF
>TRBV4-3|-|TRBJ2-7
CASSQEGQGIYEQYF
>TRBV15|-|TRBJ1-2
CATSRDLLGQGKGYTF
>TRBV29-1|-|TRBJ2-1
CSAQGPGINNEQFF
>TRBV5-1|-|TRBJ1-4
CASSLQGAWVEKLFF
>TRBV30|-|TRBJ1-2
CAWSRQFYGYTF
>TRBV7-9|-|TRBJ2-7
CASSLTAAEQYF
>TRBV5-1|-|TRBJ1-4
CASSLARATNEKLFF
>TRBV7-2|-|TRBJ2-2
CASSLTSGGNTGELFF
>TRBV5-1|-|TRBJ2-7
CASSTGQGHEQYF
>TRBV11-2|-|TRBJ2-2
CASSLVLGNTGELFF
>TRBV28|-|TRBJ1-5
CANSPGGRDSNQPQHF
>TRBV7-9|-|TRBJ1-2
CASSAGGAPYGYTF
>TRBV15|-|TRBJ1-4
CATVAGGTRREKLFF
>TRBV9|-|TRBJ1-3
CASSVGHSGNTIYF
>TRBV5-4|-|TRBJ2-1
CASSLGDSHNEQFF
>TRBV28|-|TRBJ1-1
CASSFVRDRAEAFF
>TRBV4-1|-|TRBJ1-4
CASSRSRNEKLFF